Presented here are 10 T cell receptor beta chains from one specimen sequenced in a study of T cells in Graves' hyperthyroidism and ophthalmopathy. TCR beta CDR3 region amplification was performed from RNA transcripts. The TCR CDR3 first-round RT-PCR relied on the HTBI primer set. TCRdb fed the multiplex PCR reads into MiXCR, producing one record per CDR3 protein. Altogether fewer than 500,000 distinct CDR3 sequences are present, 14% being singletons, with the ten largest covering about 20%. Sequencing was carried out using blood. The receptors were gathered from a woman in her thirties with Graves' ophthalmopathy.

CDR3 sequence (DNA): TGCAGTGCTAGAGTGACAGGTGAAAAACTGTTTTTT. Amino acid sequence: CSARVTGEKLFF. The gene calls are TRBV20-1 and TRBJ1-4; a possible D gene is TRBD1 (6 bases). The CDR3 has 12 residues. V dropped 1 base and J dropped 7 bases, with 7 bases sitting between them. CDR1 DFQATT and CDR2 SNEGSKA come from the germline V gene (reference sequence).

This clonotype was seen ten or more times. This chain uses TRBV24-1 with TRBJ1-1, with D perhaps TRBD1 (5 bases). This CDR3 contains 16 residues. The V end lost 3 bases, the J end lost 0 bases, and 13 bases lay between the germline ends. The germline gives CDR1 KGHDR, CDR2 SFDVKD. The CDR3 region is CATSDLGRTMNTEAFF. DNA of the CDR3: TGTGCCACCAGTGATCTGGGACGGACTATGAACACTGAAGCTTTCTTT.

A word on this clonotype: Since the CDR3 does not end with the conserved phenylalanine or tryptophan, this likely comes from a read error. The rearrangement links TRBV19 to TRBJ1-2; D might be TRBD1 (6 bases). The CDR3 sequence is 15 residues long. Germline V gives CDR1 LNHDA, CDR2 SQIVND (reference sequence). The germline V and J ends were trimmed by 4 bases and 0 bases, with 12 bases remaining between them. CDR3 residues: CASSKDRTPNYGYTL. The CDR3 DNA reads as TGTGCCAGTAGTAAAGACAGGACACCTAACTATGGCTACACCCTC.

This clonotype has a count of ten or more. The V and J genes are TRBV28 and TRBJ2-6; D is possibly TRBD1 (5 bases). The germline gives CDR1 MDHEN, CDR2 SYDVKM. The CDR3 totals 16 residues. V was trimmed by 3 bases and J by 4 bases, leaving 13 bases between them. CDR3 in amino acids: CASSFGQGTGANVLTF. CDR3 nucleotides: TGTGCCAGCAGTTTCGGCCAGGGTACAGGGGCCAACGTCCTGACTTTC.

Notes on this clonotype: A much larger clone lies a single base off, so this may be a read error. The rearrangement joins TRBV11-1 to TRBJ2-6; D is perhaps TRBD1 (5 bases). V was trimmed by 4 bases and J by 0 bases, leaving 19 bases between them. Germline CDR1 SGHAT, CDR2 FQDESV (reference sequence). CDR3 length: 19 residues. In nucleotides, the CDR3 is TGTGCCAGCAGCTCAGCGTGGAGAGGACAATCCTCTGGGGCCAACGTCCTGACTTTC. Its translation: CASSSAWRGQSSGANVLTF.

The chain has TRBV20-1 and TRBJ1-5, with 8 nucleotides matching TRBD1. Trimming at V came to 6 bases and at J to 7 bases, leaving 11 bases not matched to a gene. This CDR3 has 14 amino acids. In germline, CDR1 is DFQATT, CDR2 SNEGSKA (reference sequence). The CDR3 loop reads CSARPDRVGQPQHF. CDR3 DNA: TGCAGTGCCCGCCCGGACAGGGTGGGGCAGCCCCAGCATTTT.

A remark on this clonotype: The germline gene is not matched at one end of the junction; a read error may be the cause. The chain uses TRBV10-3 and TRBJ1-1, with a weak D call TRBD1 (5 bases). Germline CDR1 ENHRY, CDR2 SYGVKD. The length of the CDR3 is 15 residues. The CDR3, as DNA: TGTGCCGTCAGGAAAAGCGGGACGGGCGACACTGAAGCTTTCTTT. It is translated as CAVRKSGTGDTEAFF.

The chain employs TRBV10-3 and TRBJ1-1; D not certain. The germline gives CDR1 ENHRY, CDR2 SYGVKD. The length of the CDR3 is 12 residues. V lost 4 bases, J lost 0 bases, and 3 bases lay in between. This CDR3 is CAISVMNTEAFF. CDR3 in DNA: TGTGCCATCAGTGTCATGAACACTGAAGCTTTCTTT.

A few counts support this clonotype. The chain carries TRBV4-1 and TRBJ1-5; 9 nucleotides agree with TRBD1. The CDR3 is 18 residues long. Trimming removed 4 bases from V and 0 bases from J; junction bases left unmatched: 10. Germline CDR1 reads MGHRA; CDR2 reads YSYEKL. CDR3 in amino acids: CASSRRTGDDYSNQPQHF. Here the CDR3 DNA reads TGCGCCAGCAGCCGGAGGACAGGGGACGACTATAGCAATCAGCCCCAGCATTTT.

Concerning this clonotype itself: The junction and the germline gene differ at one end; a read error may be behind it. The J gene is TRBJ1-1, the V gene TRBV4-1; TRBD1 aligns across 8 bases. CDR3 length: 14 amino acids. Germline assignment: CDR1 MGHRA and CDR2 YSYEKL. In DNA, the CDR3 is TGCGCCAGCGGCCAACCGGACAGGGACACTGAAGCTTTCTTT. Protein product: CASGQPDRDTEAFF.